These T cell receptor beta chains were read from a single sample in a study of OX40 agonist ivuxolimab in advanced cancers. Assay used: immunoSEQ multiplex PCR; TCRdb lists only in-frame clones, some missing. The sample records 65,000 to 95,000 clones, roughly 85% being singletons. The source material was CD4+ or CD8+ T cells sorted from blood, sampled in a trial of the OX40 agonist ivuxolimab. Source of these receptors: an adult with an advanced solid tumor such as melanoma, head and neck, liver or kidney cancer. The CDR3 runs from the conserved cysteine through the conserved F or W. A D gene is named only where the DNA matches it firmly. Rows may omit the clone size; those that give it use once, few, many or a size class.

V	size	D	length	J	CDR3	DNA
TRBV18	NA	NA	15	TRBJ1-4	CASSPARGTNEKLFF	TGTGCCAGCTCCCCCGCTCGAGGAACTAATGAAAAACTGTTTTTT
TRBV10-3	NA	TRBD2	14	TRBJ2-1	CAIKKRDGDNEQFF	TGTGCCATCAAGAAGCGGGACGGGGACAATGAGCAGTTCTTC
TRBV6-1	NA	NA	14	TRBJ1-2	CASSESGLRAGYTF	TGTGCCAGCAGTGAATCTGGCCTAAGGGCTGGCTACACCTTC
TRBV7-9	NA	NA	15	TRBJ2-6	CASSLRDSGANVLTF	TGTGCCAGCAGCTTGAGGGACTCTGGGGCCAACGTCCTGACTTTC
TRBV13	NA	NA	13	TRBJ1-1	CASRRERNTEAFF	TGTGCCAGCAGAAGGGAAAGAAACACTGAAGCTTTCTTT
TRBV19	few	NA	14	TRBJ1-4	CASTPGLWGEKLFF	TGTGCCAGTACCCCGGGGCTTTGGGGTGAAAAACTGTTTTTT
TRBV15	NA	TRBD2	15	TRBJ2-1	CATSRDRTSGNEQFF	TGTGCCACCAGCAGAGATAGGACTAGTGGCAATGAGCAGTTCTTC
TRBV6-1	few	NA	13	TRBJ2-1	CASSPPGVREQFF	TGTGCCAGCAGCCCCCCAGGTGTTCGGGAGCAGTTCTTC
TRBV25-1	NA	TRBD1	16	TRBJ1-1	CASSAWDRNMNTEAFF	TGTGCCAGCAGTGCCTGGGACAGGAATATGAACACTGAAGCTTTCTTT
TRBV7-9	NA	NA	13	TRBJ1-1	CASSLGGVSEAFF	TGTGCCAGCAGCTTAGGGGGGGTTAGTGAAGCTTTCTTT
TRBV7-2	NA	NA	13	TRBJ1-6	CASSLDGNSPLHF	TGTGCCAGCAGCTTAGATGGGAATTCACCCCTCCACTTT
TRBV4-2	NA	TRBD2	16	TRBJ2-5	CASSQDPGLAPETQYF	TGTGCCAGCAGCCAAGACCCGGGACTAGCGCCTGAGACCCAGTACTTC
TRBV7-9	few	NA	12	TRBJ1-4	CASSPSGEKLFF	TGTGCCAGCAGCCCTTCAGGGGAAAAACTGTTTTTT
TRBV5-1	NA	NA	14	TRBJ1-1	CASRVGTLNTEAFF	TGCGCCAGCCGGGTCGGGACCCTAAACACTGAAGCTTTCTTT
TRBV6-5	once	NA	14	TRBJ2-7	CASSSRDQALEQYF	TGTGCCAGCAGTTCCCGGGACCAGGCCCTCGAGCAGTACTTC
TRBV7-2	NA	NA	14	TRBJ2-3	CASTQWAVTDTQYF	TGTGCCAGCACCCAGTGGGCGGTCACAGATACGCAGTATTTT
TRBV6-1	NA	TRBD2	15	TRBJ2-3	CASTGAGAGTDTQYF	TGTGCCAGCACCGGAGCGGGAGCGGGCACAGATACGCAGTATTTT
TRBV4-2	NA	NA	12	TRBJ1-6	CASSPTGSPLHF	TGTGCCAGCAGCCCGACGGGCTCACCCCTCCACTTT
TRBV11-2	NA	TRBD1	15	TRBJ2-7	CASSSTGGSSYEQYF	TGTGCCAGCAGCTCCACAGGGGGCTCGAGCTACGAGCAGTACTTC
TRBV5-1	NA	NA	15	TRBJ1-1	CASSLVTGFDTEAFF	TGCGCCAGCAGCTTGGTTACAGGGTTCGACACTGAAGCTTTCTTT
TRBV11-2	once	NA	17	TRBJ1-3	CASSSLGQRSSGNTIYF	TGTGCCAGCAGCTCGTTAGGACAGCGGAGCTCTGGAAACACCATATATTTT
TRBV6-1	NA	TRBD2	15	TRBJ2-6	CASSGLAVGANVLTF	TGTGCCAGCAGTGGCCTAGCGGTTGGGGCCAACGTCCTGACTTTC
TRBV2	NA	NA	13	TRBJ1-2	CASTPGRPYGYTF	TGTGCCAGCACCCCGGGGCGGCCCTATGGCTACACCTTC
TRBV5-1	NA	TRBD1	14	TRBJ1-1	CASSLMGQLTEAFF	TGCGCCAGCAGCTTGATGGGACAGCTCACTGAAGCTTTCTTT